One and the same sample provided the 31 T cell receptor beta chains below, sequenced in a study of blood T cell repertoires in COVID-19. Profiled with immunoSEQ multiplex PCR; TCRdb holds only in-frame clones, not every one. Of 120,000 or so clones in the sample, 82% were seen once. The sample consisted of peripheral blood. The origin of the receptors is a human donor in a cohort sampled during active COVID-19.

This chain uses TRBV12-3 or TRBV12-4 with TRBJ1-2; 7 positions agree with TRBD1. The CDR3 contains 13 residues. V shed 6 bases and J 3 bases; nucleotides not matched to a gene: 4. CDR3 residues: CASSTGTDYGYTF. CDR3 DNA: TGTGCCAGCAGCACAGGGACAGACTATGGCTACACCTTC.

The rearrangement links TRBV7-9 to TRBJ1-6; 9 bases line up with TRBD1. The V segment lost 3 bases and the J segment 6 bases; nucleotides outside the gene matches: 3. The V gene's germline CDR1 is SEHNR and CDR2 FQNEAQ (reference sequence). This CDR3 is 15 amino acids long. CDR3 in DNA: TGTGCCAGCAGCTTGGGGACAGGGCCTAATTCACCCCTCCACTTT. This translates into CASSLGTGPNSPLHF.

J is TRBJ1-5 and V is TRBV10-3, with 9 bases identical to TRBD1. The CDR3 is 14 residues long. In germline, CDR1 is ENHRY, CDR2 SYGVKD. Losses at the gene ends were 3 bases for V and 4 bases for J; bases not matched to a gene: 1. Here the CDR3 DNA reads TGTGCCATCAGTGAAGGACAGGGGAATCAGCCCCAGCATTTT. Translation: CAISEGQGNQPQHF.

The chain has TRBV27 and TRBJ1-4; D possibly corresponds to TRBD1 (6 bases). The CDR3 runs 13 residues. Looked up from germline, CDR1 is MNHEY and CDR2 is SMNVEV (reference sequence). V was cut by 6 bases and J by 7 bases, with 12 bases left in between. CDR3 region: CASSRGGGEKLFF. The CDR3 bases are TGTGCCAGCAGCCGGGGAGGGGGTGAAAAACTGTTTTTT. Variable domain in full (rest from reference TRBV27 and TRBJ1-4): EAQVTQNPRYLITVTGKKLTVTCSQNMNHEYMSWYRQDPGLGLRQIYYSMNVEVTDKGDVPEGYKVSRKEKRNFPLILESPSPNQTSLYFCASSRGGGEKLFFGSGTQLSVL.

The chain combines TRBV5-4 with TRBJ2-4; TRBD1 matches 8 bases. This CDR3 contains 14 residues. The ends lost 6 bases at V and 8 bases at J; junction bases unmatched: 10. CDR1 and CDR2 from the germline V gene are SGHNT and YYREEE (reference sequence). Here the CDR3 DNA reads TGTGCCAGCACCGAAACCCAGGGGGCTGACATTCAGTACTTC. It yields the protein CASTETQGADIQYF.

This chain connects TRBV6-2 or TRBV6-3 to TRBJ1-2; D not resolved. The CDR3 totals 14 residues. Trimming stripped 6 bases from V and 1 base from J, with 12 bases between. Looked up from germline, CDR1 is MNHEY and CDR2 is SVGEGT. The CDR3 loop is CASSLSGGNYGYTF. CDR3 nucleotides: TGTGCCAGCAGCCTCTCGGGAGGTAACTATGGCTACACCTTC.

V and J are TRBV5-1 and TRBJ2-7; TRBD2 matches 11 bases. CDR3 length equals 13 residues. V shed 4 bases and J 13 bases; nucleotides not matched to a gene: 10. CDR1 and CDR2 from the germline V gene are SGHRS and YFSETQ. The CDR3 is CASSPSGTSGPYF. DNA for the CDR3: TGCGCCAGCAGCCCCTCCGGGACTAGCGGCCCCTACTTC.

This chain links TRBV7-8 with TRBJ1-2, with 7 nucleotides matching TRBD1. The CDR3 spans 17 residues. Trimming took 1 base from V and 5 from J; bases not matched to a gene: 13. Germline loops: CDR1 SGHVS, CDR2 FQNEAQ. The chain's CDR3 is CASSLVRGSPSFYGYTF. DNA for the CDR3: TGTGCCAGCAGCTTAGTCAGGGGGAGCCCCTCGTTTTATGGCTACACCTTC. Drawing the rest from reference TRBV7-8 and TRBJ1-2, the complete variable domain is GAGVSQSPRYKVAKRGQDVALRCDPISGHVSLFWYQQALGQGPEFLTYFQNEAQLDKSGLPSDRFFAERPEGSVSTLKIQRTQQEDSAVYLCASSLVRGSPSFYGYTFGSGTRLTVV.

This rearrangement joins TRBV28 to TRBJ1-2, with 11 nucleotides matching TRBD1. Germline-derived CDR1 and CDR2 are MDHEN and SYDVKM. This CDR3 region has 15 residues. Germline trimming cut 2 bases from V and 4 bases from J; bases unmatched to any gene: 3. For the CDR3, the DNA is TGTGCCAGCAGTTTAGGGACAGGGGGTGTCTATGGCTACACCTTC. It is translated as CASSLGTGGVYGYTF.

The chain employs TRBV20-1 and TRBJ2-7; D possibly corresponds to TRBD1 (6 bases). The CDR3 has 12 amino acids. The germline gives CDR1 DFQATT, CDR2 SNEGSKA (reference sequence). Trimming removed 3 bases from V and 7 bases from J, with 13 bases in between. The CDR3 sequence: CSASLQGPEQYF. The CDR3 DNA sequence: TGCAGTGCTAGTTTACAGGGTCCTGAGCAGTACTTC.

The chain links TRBV3-1 (or the pseudogene TRBV3-2) to TRBJ1-3; 10 bases fit TRBD1. The V gene's germline CDR1 is LGHDT and CDR2 YNNKEL (reference sequence). The CDR3 covers 16 residues. With V trimmed by 4 bases and J by 7 bases, 10 bases remained unmatched. The CDR3 DNA sequence: TGTGCCAGCAGCCGCGGACAGGGGGTCGGACTGAACACCATATATTTT. Translation gives CASSRGQGVGLNTIYF.

This sequence joins TRBV2 and TRBJ2-7; weak D call: TRBD1 (5 bases). This CDR3 contains 11 residues. Trimming left V 7 bases short and J 6 bases short, with 10 bases between. Germline assignment: CDR1 SNHLY and CDR2 FYNNEI. The DNA for the CDR3 is TGTGCCAGCACCAGGGCGGCCGAGCAGTACTTC. Its translation: CASTRAAEQYF.

The chain links TRBV9 to TRBJ2-1; D is possibly TRBD2 (5 bases). This CDR3 region has 15 residues. The V gene lost 4 bases and the J gene lost 2 bases, with 13 bases spanning the gap. CDR1 is SGDLS and CDR2 is YYNGEE in the germline V gene. The DNA for the CDR3 is TGTGCCAGCAGCCCGGGCTCGGGGACCTACAATGAGCAGTTCTTC. Amino acid sequence: CASSPGSGTYNEQFF.

This clone has only one observation. The chain recombines TRBV19 with TRBJ2-1, with D possibly TRBD1 on 5 matching bases. V shed 3 bases and J shed 0 bases, with 12 bases lying between them. CDR3 length: 16 residues. Germline CDR1 and CDR2: LNHDA and SQIVND (reference sequence). CDR3: CASSIQGLSSYNEQFF. CDR3 nucleotides: TGTGCCAGTAGTATTCAGGGCCTCAGCTCCTACAATGAGCAGTTCTTC.

This clone was recorded a few times. The gene calls are TRBV5-5 and TRBJ2-2; D might be TRBD1 (6 bases). Germline V gives CDR1 SGHKS, CDR2 YYEKEE (reference sequence). V gave up 0 bases and J gave up 2 bases, with 8 bases separating them. The CDR3 is made up of 15 amino acids. Written as DNA, the CDR3 is TGTGCCAGCAGCTTGGGGACAGTAAACACCGGGGAGCTGTTTTTT. It specifies CASSLGTVNTGELFF.

The chain joins TRBV29-1 to TRBJ2-7; 8 nucleotides line up with TRBD2. Per germline, CDR1 SQVTM and CDR2 ANQGSEA. The CDR3 is made up of 15 amino acids. After removal of 1 base from V and 4 bases from J, the junction contained 9 bases not matched to a gene. The CDR3 region is CSVEGGGTNPYEQYF. The CDR3 DNA follows: TGCAGCGTTGAAGGCGGGGGGACGAACCCTTACGAGCAGTACTTC.

The gene calls are TRBV5-1 and TRBJ2-3; TRBD2 aligns across 7 bases. CDR1 SGHRS and CDR2 YFSETQ come from the germline V gene. This CDR3 has 15 amino acids. Trimming cost V 5 bases and J 6 bases; bases outside gene matches: 12. CDR3 sequence: CASSGGVPSIDTQYF. CDR3 nucleotides: TGCGCCAGCAGTGGGGGGGTGCCCAGCATCGATACGCAGTATTTT.

This chain uses TRBV4-1 with TRBJ2-3; D is possibly TRBD2 (6 bases). Germline CDR1 is MGHRA and CDR2 is YSYEKL. The CDR3 length is 16 residues. With 3 bases removed from V and 3 bases from J, the gap between germline ends came to 16 bases. The CDR3 loop reads CASSQRTTIGTDTQYF. The DNA of the CDR3 is TGCGCCAGCAGCCAGAGGACTACTATAGGAACAGATACGCAGTATTTT.

This clone came up a few times. V and J are TRBV6-2 or TRBV6-3 and TRBJ2-7, with TRBD2 as a possible D gene (7 bases). This CDR3 has 13 amino acids. The V gene lost 5 bases and the J gene lost 5 bases, with 13 bases spanning the gap. The V gene's germline CDR1 is MNHEY and CDR2 SVGEGT. CDR3 in amino acids: CASSDWGGHEQYF. The CDR3 nucleotides read TGTGCCAGCAGTGATTGGGGGGGCCACGAGCAGTACTTC.

The chain employs TRBV18 and TRBJ2-7; 10 positions match TRBD1. The CDR3 has 14 residues. Germline CDR1 reads KGHSH; CDR2 reads LQKENI. V trimming: 3 bases; J trimming: 5 bases; junction bases outside the gene matches: 4. The CDR3 reads CASSPGTGDDEQYF. For the CDR3, the DNA is TGTGCCAGCTCACCCGGGACAGGGGACGACGAGCAGTACTTC.

This clone occurred a few times. V gene TRBV27 combines with J gene TRBJ2-5, with D uncertain. CDR1 and CDR2 from the germline V gene are MNHEY and SMNVEV (reference sequence). This CDR3 has 15 residues. The V end lost 10 bases, the J end lost 5 bases, and 23 bases lay between the germline ends. This chain's CDR3 is CATLEVVARVETQYF. The CDR3 DNA sequence: TGTGCCACCTTAGAGGTGGTAGCCCGTGTGGAGACCCAGTACTTC.

The rearrangement uses TRBV7-2 and TRBJ1-5, with D unresolved. CDR1 SGHTA and CDR2 FQGNSA come from the germline V gene. The CDR3 is made up of 14 amino acids. V lost 1 base, J lost 7 bases, and 11 bases lay in between. CDR3 in DNA: TGTGCCAGCAGCTTAGAAGGGAGTGGGCAGCCCCAGCATTTT. This encodes CASSLEGSGQPQHF.

J is TRBJ2-5 and V is TRBV4-3; D is perhaps TRBD1 (6 bases). Germline V lookup: CDR1 LGHNA, CDR2 YSLEER. The V end was cut by 0 bases, the J end by 5 bases, with 13 bases between. This CDR3 spans 15 amino acids. Here the CDR3 reads CASSQDTGRGETQYF. CDR3 coding DNA: TGCGCCAGCAGCCAAGATACAGGGAGAGGGGAGACCCAGTACTTC.

The chain uses TRBV28 and TRBJ1-1; 7 bases fit TRBD1. This CDR3 region has 13 residues. The junction had 6 bases not matched to a gene; V was cut back by 6 bases and J by 5 bases. The germline CDR1 and CDR2 sequences are MDHEN and SYDVKM. This CDR3 reads CASRSGGRTEAFF. In DNA, the CDR3 is TGTGCCAGCAGATCAGGGGGTCGGACTGAAGCTTTCTTT.

The chain carries TRBV12-3 or TRBV12-4 and TRBJ2-3; tentative D call: TRBD2 (6 bases). Deletions cut 6 bases from V and 5 bases from J, with 12 bases between. The CDR3 is made up of 13 amino acids. The CDR3 DNA is TGTGCCAGCAGATCTCTGGGGGGAGATACGCAGTATTTT. This translates into CASRSLGGDTQYF.

The chain couples TRBV5-1 to TRBJ2-7, with D possibly matching TRBD2 (6 bases). Trimming took off 6 bases at V and 3 bases at J, with 16 bases between the two ends. The CDR3 contains 14 residues. CDR1 is SGHRS and CDR2 is YFSETQ in the germline V gene. The CDR3 sequence is CASNLGGGIYEQYF. CDR3 DNA: TGCGCCAGCAATCTGGGTGGAGGGATCTACGAGCAGTACTTC.

As regards this clone: The junction shows a germline mismatch at one end, possibly a read error. V is TRBV5-6 and J is TRBJ2-3, with D possibly being TRBD2 (5 bases). The germline CDR1 and CDR2 sequences are SGHDT and YYEEEE. The CDR3 totals 13 residues. This chain's CDR3 is CASSPGSERLPHF. Written as DNA, the CDR3 is TGTGCCAGCAGCCCTGGGTCCGAGCGGCTGCCCCATTTT.

In this sample, this clone turned up a few times. The V and J genes are TRBV5-1 and TRBJ1-6; D not certain. Per germline, CDR1 SGHRS and CDR2 YFSETQ. The germline V and J ends were trimmed by 2 bases and 10 bases, with 13 bases remaining between them. CDR3 length: 14 amino acids. The CDR3 DNA reads as TGCGCCAGCAGCTTTGAATCTTTGGGCTCACCCCTCCACTTT. Protein sequence: CASSFESLGSPLHF.

V gene TRBV5-1 combines with J gene TRBJ2-2; TRBD2 aligns across 7 bases. The CDR3 length is 15 residues. CDR1 is SGHRS and CDR2 is YFSETQ in the germline V gene. Trimming cost V 1 base and J 3 bases; bases outside gene matches: 3. The DNA for the CDR3 is TGCGCCAGCAGCTTGACTAGCGTCGACACCGGGGAGCTGTTTTTT. Amino acids: CASSLTSVDTGELFF.

Here the CDR3 reads CASSLAQGAQYGYTF. The CDR3 coding sequence is TGTGCCAGCAGCTTAGCCCAGGGGGCGCAATATGGCTACACCTTC. The chain recombines TRBV11-2 with TRBJ1-2; 8 nucleotides line up with TRBD1. The germline gives CDR1 SGHAT, CDR2 FQNNGV. This CDR3 spans 15 amino acids. V shed 1 base and J 5 bases; nucleotides not matched to a gene: 6.

The rearrangement links TRBV5-1 to TRBJ2-1; TRBD1 agrees at 10 bases. This CDR3 spans 15 amino acids. Germline CDR1 SGHRS, CDR2 YFSETQ. The V and J ends lost 5 bases and 7 bases, in that order; junction bases with no gene match: 9. In DNA form, the CDR3 reads TGCGCCAGCAGTTACCGGGACAGGGGTAGAAATGAGCAGTTCTTC. As protein: CASSYRDRGRNEQFF.